The 25 T cell receptor beta chains given below trace back to one sample, sequenced in a study of blood T cell repertoires in COVID-19 (dated by TCRdb to 2020 to 2022). Libraries were prepared through the immunoSEQ multiplex PCR assay. TCRdb obtained this table from immuneACCESS and retained in-frame rearrangements with V and J assigned. These tables miss some clones; where compared with another copy, unresolved V genes account for less than half of the shortfall, and the remainder is unexplained. This sample has 110,000 or so clones in its table, and about 83% of those were observed once. Roughly 5.6% of the sample is taken by the ten largest. Sequencing input: peripheral blood. The receptor set was obtained from a man between 65 and 80 years old with acute or convalescent COVID-19.

The chain couples TRBV9 to TRBJ2-3; 9 nucleotides match TRBD1. The V and J ends lost 3 bases and 0 bases, in that order; junction bases with no gene match: 2. The V gene's germline CDR1 is SGDLS and CDR2 YYNGEE. The CDR3 contains 15 residues. CDR3 nucleotide sequence: TGTGCCAGCAGCGCCGGGACAGGGAGCACAGATACGCAGTATTTT. Translation: CASSAGTGSTDTQYF.

This sequence joins TRBV7-8 and TRBJ2-5; D might be TRBD1 (5 bases). V lost 0 bases to trimming and J lost 5 bases, with 16 bases between them. The CDR3 spans 16 residues. Germline assignment: CDR1 SGHVS and CDR2 FQNEAQ. CDR3 in amino acids: CASSLAGQGSFETQYF. CDR3 sequence (DNA): TGTGCCAGCAGCTTAGCGGGGCAGGGATCGTTTGAGACCCAGTACTTC.

This clone appeared once. The chain joins TRBV11-3 to TRBJ2-3; 9 bases are a match to TRBD2. The CDR3 is 16 amino acids. Germline V lookup: CDR1 SGHNT, CDR2 YENEEA. V trimming: 3 bases; J trimming: 3 bases; junction bases outside the gene matches: 7. CDR3 loop: CASSFGTSLGTDTQYF. In DNA form, the CDR3 reads TGTGCCAGCAGCTTTGGGACTAGCTTGGGTACAGATACGCAGTATTTT. Based on the CDR3 plus reference TRBV11-3 and TRBJ2-3, the full variable domain is EAGVVQSPRYKIIEKKQPVAFWCNPISGHNTLYWYLQNLGQGPELLIRYENEEAVDDSQLPKDRFSAERLKGVDSTLKIQPAELGDSAVYLCASSFGTSLGTDTQYFGPGTRLTVL.

The chain joins TRBV19 to TRBJ1-1; perhaps TRBD1 as D (5 bases). The CDR3 loop spans 16 amino acids. The V gene lost 5 bases and the J gene lost 10 bases, with 26 bases spanning the gap. Germline V lookup: CDR1 LNHDA, CDR2 SQIVND (reference sequence). In DNA form, the CDR3 reads TGTGCCAGTAGTTCAGGGTGGGTACCCGATTCTTTGCGAGCTTTCTTT. Translated, it gives CASSSGWVPDSLRAFF.

The V call is TRBV28, the J call TRBJ1-5; D gene ambiguous. V was clipped by 3 bases and J by 3 bases, with 9 bases between them. Germline CDR1 reads MDHEN; CDR2 reads SYDVKM. This CDR3 region has 14 residues. The CDR3 loop is CASSFTGNNQPQHF. The CDR3 coding sequence is TGTGCCAGCAGTTTTACGGGTAACAATCAGCCCCAGCATTTT.

The J gene is TRBJ1-1, the V gene TRBV3-1 (or the pseudogene TRBV3-2); tentative D call: TRBD1 (6 bases). Germline lookup yields CDR1 LGHDT and CDR2 YNNKEL (reference sequence). The CDR3 totals 14 residues. V was clipped by 1 base and J by 7 bases, with 13 bases between them. DNA for the CDR3: TGTGCCAGCAGCCAAGGCGGGGGGCGCAATGAAGCTTTCTTT. Translating gives CASSQGGGRNEAFF.

The chain recombines TRBV4-2 with TRBJ2-2; tentative D call: TRBD2 (5 bases). CDR1 is LGHNA, CDR2 YNFKEQ, per germline. V was shortened by 4 bases and J by 6 bases, with 12 bases between the two germline ends. The CDR3 covers 14 residues. CDR3 in amino acids: CASSREGTAGELFF. DNA of the CDR3: TGTGCCAGCAGCCGCGAGGGCACAGCCGGGGAGCTGTTTTTT.

The CDR3 loop is CASSQAGTGGTEAFF. CDR3 nucleotide sequence: TGTGCCAGCAGCCAAGCTGGAACAGGGGGTACTGAAGCTTTCTTT. This chain joins TRBV4-2 and TRBJ1-1, with 8 positions matching TRBD1. The V gene end was trimmed by 1 base and the J gene end by 5 bases; junction bases not matched to a gene: 6. The CDR3 contains 15 residues. Germline values: CDR1 LGHNA, CDR2 YNFKEQ.

The V call is TRBV4-3, the J call TRBJ2-3; TRBD2 aligns across 8 bases. J lost 0 bases, V lost 4 bases, and 3 bases had no gene match. The CDR3 is 15 amino acids. CDR1 is LGHNA, CDR2 YSLEER, per germline. As DNA, the CDR3 is TGCGCCAGCAGCCTTGAGCGGGGGAGCACAGATACGCAGTATTTT. As protein: CASSLERGSTDTQYF.

This chain uses TRBV4-3 with TRBJ2-5, with D possibly matching TRBD2 (5 bases). In germline, CDR1 is LGHNA, CDR2 YSLEER. The CDR3 runs 14 residues. V shed 1 base and J shed 5 bases, with 11 bases lying between them. The CDR3 DNA reads as TGCGCCAGCAGCCAAGGCCGGACGGGGGAGACCCAGTACTTC. Amino acids: CASSQGRTGETQYF.

The genes are TRBV2 and TRBJ1-4, with D perhaps TRBD1 (6 bases). Germline values: CDR1 SNHLY, CDR2 FYNNEI. Trimming took off 10 bases at V and 6 bases at J, with 18 bases between the two ends. The CDR3 is made up of 14 amino acids. This chain's CDR3 is CANLGRGNDEKLFF. In nucleotides, the CDR3 is TGTGCCAACCTCGGAAGGGGGAATGATGAAAAACTGTTTTTT.

The chain is built from TRBV19 and TRBJ2-2; 7 bases fit TRBD1. With V trimmed by 9 bases and J by 7 bases, 8 bases remained unmatched. This CDR3 spans 13 amino acids. Looked up from germline, CDR1 is LNHDA and CDR2 is SQIVND (reference sequence). The CDR3 nucleotides read TGTGCCAGCGGAGAGGGGGCCGGCGGGGAGCTGTTTTTT. Amino acids: CASGEGAGGELFF. Together with reference TRBV19 and TRBJ2-2, the CDR3 gives the full variable domain: DGGITQSPKYLFRKEGQNVTLSCEQNLNHDAMYWYRQDPGQGLRLIYYSQIVNDFQKGDIAEGYSVSREKKESFPLTVTSAQKNPTAFYLCASGEGAGGELFFGEGSRLTVL.

To note about this clone: The germline gene is not matched at one end of the junction; a read error may be the cause. This chain links TRBV12-5 with TRBJ2-7; D may be TRBD1 (5 bases). The CDR3 consists of 11 residues. Germline CDR1 LGHNT, CDR2 FRNRAP. The DNA of the CDR3 is TGTGCTAGTGGTTCCCCCCAGGGTATGAACTTC. Amino acids: CASGSPQGMNF.

The chain uses TRBV16 and TRBJ1-3; no definite D call. V was shortened by 4 bases and J by 11 bases, with 12 bases between the two germline ends. This CDR3 has 12 amino acids. Germline V gives CDR1 KGHSY, CDR2 FQNENV. The CDR3 region is CASSLLSEAIYF. The CDR3 DNA follows: TGTGCCAGCAGCCTCCTGTCTGAGGCCATATATTTT.

J is TRBJ2-7 and V is TRBV5-1, with TRBD2 matching over 10 bases. The CDR3 runs 15 residues. V dropped 4 bases and J dropped 2; count of bases not matched to a gene: 6. Germline V gives CDR1 SGHRS, CDR2 YFSETQ. The CDR3 loop reads CASSLGTSVTYEQYF. The CDR3, as DNA: TGCGCCAGCAGCCTCGGGACTAGCGTTACCTACGAGCAGTACTTC.

The chain is built from TRBV15 and TRBJ1-6; a possible D gene is TRBD1 (5 bases). This CDR3 spans 15 amino acids. V lost 1 base and J 10 bases, leaving 14 bases between the germline ends. Germline CDR1 reads LNHNV; CDR2 reads YYDKDF (reference sequence). In DNA, the CDR3 is TGTGCCACCAGCAGAGTAGGTCAGGGACTCTCACCCCTCCACTTT. This encodes CATSRVGQGLSPLHF. The full variable domain, in which reference TRBV15 and TRBJ1-6 provide the parts outside the CDR3, is DAMVIQNPRYQVTQFGKPVTLSCSQTLNHNVMYWYQQKSSQAPKLLFHYYDKDFNNEADTPDNFQSRRPNTSFCFLDIRSPGLGDTAMYLCATSRVGQGLSPLHFGNGTRLTVT.

This chain uses TRBV29-1 with TRBJ2-1; no reliable D call. The CDR3 spans 12 residues. Germline CDR1 reads SQVTM; CDR2 reads ANQGSEA. The V end was cut by 4 bases, the J end by 6 bases, with 10 bases between. The chain's CDR3 is CSVVLLSNEQFF. The DNA for the CDR3 is TGCAGCGTTGTCCTCCTCTCCAATGAGCAGTTCTTC.

This clone was seen just once. At one end, the junction sequence differs from germline, possibly due to a read error. V and J are TRBV10-1 and TRBJ1-2, with D possibly matching TRBD1 (6 bases). This CDR3 has 15 residues. CDR1 is WNHNN, CDR2 SYGVQD, per germline (reference sequence). CDR3: CASRESTRGHVGYTF. The CDR3 coding sequence is TGCGCCAGCAGGGAGTCCACACGGGGACATGTGGGCTACACCTTC.

This chain links TRBV28 with TRBJ2-2, with D perhaps matching TRBD1 (6 bases). Germline V gene sequence: CDR1 MDHEN, CDR2 SYDVKM. The CDR3 is 15 amino acids. V was pared by 4 bases and J by 4 bases, with 13 bases between. The DNA of the CDR3 is TGTGCCAGCAGTTCCGGACAGTATTCCACCGGGGAGCTGTTTTTT. It yields the protein CASSSGQYSTGELFF.

The rearrangement uses TRBV5-6 and TRBJ1-1; possibly TRBD1 for D (5 bases). This CDR3 comprises 14 residues. CDR1 is SGHDT, CDR2 YYEEEE, per germline. Deletions cut 5 bases from V and 1 base from J, with 12 bases between. The CDR3: CASRGGPQNTEAFF. The DNA for the CDR3 is TGTGCCAGCAGGGGGGGTCCGCAGAACACTGAAGCTTTCTTT.

This chain joins TRBV5-8 and TRBJ2-2; TRBD1 might be the D (6 bases). The germline CDR1 and CDR2 sequences are SGHTS and YDEGEE. Trimming shortened V by 5 bases and J by 1 base, and 12 bases separated the two germline ends. CDR3 length: 15 amino acids. CDR3 sequence (DNA): TGTGCCAGCAGGTACCGGACAGTGAACACCGGGGAGCTGTTTTTT. Translation gives CASRYRTVNTGELFF.

The chain recombines TRBV5-1 with TRBJ2-3; the match to TRBD2 covers 8 bases. Germline CDR1 reads SGHRS; CDR2 reads YFSETQ. CDR3 length equals 15 residues. Trimming removed 4 bases from V and 4 bases from J; junction bases left unmatched: 8. Here the CDR3 DNA reads TGCGCCAGCAGCCCTCGGGGGGGGGAAGCAGATACGCAGTATTTT. This codes for CASSPRGGEADTQYF.

This chain connects TRBV19 to TRBJ2-6, with a weak D call TRBD1 (6 bases). V shed 9 bases and J shed 0 bases, with 15 bases lying between them. Germline V CDR1 and CDR2: LNHDA, SQIVND (reference sequence). The CDR3 consists of 16 residues. This CDR3 reads CASARGQVSGANVLTF. In DNA, the CDR3 is TGTGCCAGCGCCAGGGGTCAGGTCTCTGGGGCCAACGTCCTGACTTTC.

The V and J genes are TRBV5-1 and TRBJ2-7; 7 nucleotides agree with TRBD1. Trimming took 6 bases from V and 1 from J; bases not matched to a gene: 7. The V gene's germline CDR1 is SGHRS and CDR2 YFSETQ. CDR3 length: 14 residues. DNA of the CDR3: TGCGCCAGCACACCCAGGGGGAATTCCTACGAGCAGTACTTC. Encoded protein: CASTPRGNSYEQYF.

The chain carries TRBV4-3 and TRBJ1-1, with D perhaps matching TRBD1 (6 bases). The V end lost 8 bases, the J end lost 4 bases, and 14 bases lay between the germline ends. From germline, CDR1 is LGHNA and CDR2 YSLEER. The CDR3 extends over 13 amino acids. DNA of the CDR3: TGCGCCAGCCGGAACGTGGGGGCCACTGAAGCTTTCTTT. Its translation: CASRNVGATEAFF.